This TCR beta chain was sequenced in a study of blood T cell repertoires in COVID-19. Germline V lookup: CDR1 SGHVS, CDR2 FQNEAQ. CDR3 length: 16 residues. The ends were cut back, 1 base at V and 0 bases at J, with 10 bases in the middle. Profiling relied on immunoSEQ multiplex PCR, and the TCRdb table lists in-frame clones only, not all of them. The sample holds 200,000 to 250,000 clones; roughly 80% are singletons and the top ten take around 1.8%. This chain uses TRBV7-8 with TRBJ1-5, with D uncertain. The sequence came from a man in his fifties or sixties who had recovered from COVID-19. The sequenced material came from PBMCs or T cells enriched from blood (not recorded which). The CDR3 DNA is TGTGCCAGCAGCTTAGTGCCAGGATATAGCAATCAGCCCCAGCATTTT. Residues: CASSLVPGYSNQPQHF.